The T cell receptor beta chain under discussion was sequenced for a study of blood T cell repertoires in COVID-19. Sequenced by immunoSEQ multiplex PCR; TCRdb stores in-frame clones only, minus some. The repertoire includes 280,000 or so clones, nearly 90% of them detected once, and 1.5% to 2% sits in the top ten. This clone was detected once. Trimming removed 3 bases from V and 11 bases from J; junction bases left unmatched: 16. The CDR3 is made up of 17 amino acids. Germline loops: CDR1 KGHSH, CDR2 LQKENI. The sequenced material came from PBMCs or T cells enriched from blood (not recorded which). The TCR sequence derives from a woman aged 18-29 years with acute COVID-19. The V gene is TRBV18, the J gene TRBJ1-4; 9 bases line up with TRBD1. The CDR3 sequence is CASSPSPQGAVTEKLFF. In DNA form, the CDR3 reads TGTGCCAGCTCACCTTCCCCACAGGGGGCGGTAACAGAGAAACTGTTTTTT.